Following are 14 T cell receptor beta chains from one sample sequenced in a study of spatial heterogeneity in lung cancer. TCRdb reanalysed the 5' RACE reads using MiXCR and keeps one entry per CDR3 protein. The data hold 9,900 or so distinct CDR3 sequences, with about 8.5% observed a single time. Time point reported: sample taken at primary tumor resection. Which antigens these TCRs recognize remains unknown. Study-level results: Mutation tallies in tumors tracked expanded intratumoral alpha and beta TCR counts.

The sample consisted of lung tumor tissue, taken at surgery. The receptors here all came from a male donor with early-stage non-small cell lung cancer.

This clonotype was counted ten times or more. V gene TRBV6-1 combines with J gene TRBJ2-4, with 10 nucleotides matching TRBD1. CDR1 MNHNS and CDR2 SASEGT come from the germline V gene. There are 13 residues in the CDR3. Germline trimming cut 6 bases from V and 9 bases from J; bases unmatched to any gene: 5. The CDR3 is CASSLTGGSIQYF. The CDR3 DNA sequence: TGTGCCAGCAGCCTGACAGGGGGCAGCATTCAGTACTTC.

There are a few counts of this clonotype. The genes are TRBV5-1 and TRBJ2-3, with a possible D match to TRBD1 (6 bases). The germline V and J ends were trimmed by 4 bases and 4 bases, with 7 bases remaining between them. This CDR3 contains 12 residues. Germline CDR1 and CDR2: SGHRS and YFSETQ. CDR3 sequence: CASSGGPDTQYF. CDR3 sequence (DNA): TGCGCCAGCAGCGGGGGCCCAGATACGCAGTATTTT.

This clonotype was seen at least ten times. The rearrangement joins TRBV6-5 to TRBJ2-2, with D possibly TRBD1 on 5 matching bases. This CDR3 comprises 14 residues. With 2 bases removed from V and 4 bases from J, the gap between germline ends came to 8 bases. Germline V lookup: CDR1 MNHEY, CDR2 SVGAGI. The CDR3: CASSYDSGTGELFF. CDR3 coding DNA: TGTGCCAGCAGTTACGACAGTGGCACCGGGGAGCTGTTTTTT.

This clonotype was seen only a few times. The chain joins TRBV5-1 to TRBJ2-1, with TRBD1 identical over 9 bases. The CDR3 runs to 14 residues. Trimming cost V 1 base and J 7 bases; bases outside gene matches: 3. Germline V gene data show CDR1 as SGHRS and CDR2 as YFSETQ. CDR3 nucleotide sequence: TGCGCCAGCAGCTTGCCGGGACAGGGTAATGAGCAGTTCTTC. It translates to CASSLPGQGNEQFF.

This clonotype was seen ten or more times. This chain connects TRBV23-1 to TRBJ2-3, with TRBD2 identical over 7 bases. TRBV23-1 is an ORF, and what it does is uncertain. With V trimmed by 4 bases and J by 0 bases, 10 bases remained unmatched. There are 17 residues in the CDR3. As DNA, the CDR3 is TGCGCCAGCAGTCCGAGGGAGGGGCCGTCTAGCACAGATACGCAGTATTTT. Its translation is CASSPREGPSSTDTQYF.

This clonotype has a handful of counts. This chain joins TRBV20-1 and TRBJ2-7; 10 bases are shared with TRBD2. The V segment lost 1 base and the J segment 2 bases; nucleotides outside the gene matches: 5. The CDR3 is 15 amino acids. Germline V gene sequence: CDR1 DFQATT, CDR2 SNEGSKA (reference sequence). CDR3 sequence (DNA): TGCAGTGCTAGAGGACTAGCGGGCCCTACCTACGAGCAGTACTTC. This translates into CSARGLAGPTYEQYF.

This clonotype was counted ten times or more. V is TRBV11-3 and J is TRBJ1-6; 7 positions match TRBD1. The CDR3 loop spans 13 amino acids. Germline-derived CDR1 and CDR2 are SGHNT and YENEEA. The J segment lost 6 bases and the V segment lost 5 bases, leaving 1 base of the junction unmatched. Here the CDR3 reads CASSPGGNSPLHF. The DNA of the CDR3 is TGTGCCAGCAGCCCAGGGGGTAATTCACCCCTCCACTTT.

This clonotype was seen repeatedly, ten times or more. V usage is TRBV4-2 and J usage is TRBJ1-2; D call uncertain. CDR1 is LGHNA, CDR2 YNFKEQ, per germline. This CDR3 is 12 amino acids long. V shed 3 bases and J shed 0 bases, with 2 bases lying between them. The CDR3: CASSQSNYGYTF. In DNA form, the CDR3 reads TGTGCCAGCAGCCAGTCTAACTATGGCTACACCTTC.

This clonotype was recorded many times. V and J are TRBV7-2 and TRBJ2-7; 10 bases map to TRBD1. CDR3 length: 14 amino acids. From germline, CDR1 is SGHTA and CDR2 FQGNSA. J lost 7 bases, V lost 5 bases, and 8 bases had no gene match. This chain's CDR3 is CASSPGQGVGEQYF. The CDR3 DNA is TGTGCCAGCAGCCCCGGACAGGGGGTTGGTGAGCAGTACTTC. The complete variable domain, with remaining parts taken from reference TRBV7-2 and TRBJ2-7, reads GAGVSQSPSNKVTEKGKDVELRCDPISGHTALYWYRQSLGQGLEFLIYFQGNSAPDKSGLPSDRFSAERTGGSVSTLTIQRTQQEDSAVYLCASSPGQGVGEQYFGPGTRLTVT.

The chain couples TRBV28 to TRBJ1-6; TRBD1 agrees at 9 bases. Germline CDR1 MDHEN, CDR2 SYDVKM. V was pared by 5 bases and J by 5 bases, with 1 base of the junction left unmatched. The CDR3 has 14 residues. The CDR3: CASSRTGDNSPLHF. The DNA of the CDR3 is TGTGCCAGCAGTAGGACAGGGGATAATTCACCCCTCCACTTT.

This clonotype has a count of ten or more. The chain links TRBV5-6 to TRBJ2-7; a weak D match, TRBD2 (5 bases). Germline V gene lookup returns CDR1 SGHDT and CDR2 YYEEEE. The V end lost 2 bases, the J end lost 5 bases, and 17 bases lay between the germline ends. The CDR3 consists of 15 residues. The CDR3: CASSLLGLGGDEQYF. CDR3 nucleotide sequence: TGTGCCAGCAGCTTACTCGGGTTAGGAGGTGACGAGCAGTACTTC.

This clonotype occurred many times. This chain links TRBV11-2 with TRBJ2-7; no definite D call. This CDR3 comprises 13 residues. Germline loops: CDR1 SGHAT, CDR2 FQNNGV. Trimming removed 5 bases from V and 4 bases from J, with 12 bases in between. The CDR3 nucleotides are TGTGCCAGCAGCGTCAGCGCTAGGTACGAGCAGTACTTC. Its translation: CASSVSARYEQYF.

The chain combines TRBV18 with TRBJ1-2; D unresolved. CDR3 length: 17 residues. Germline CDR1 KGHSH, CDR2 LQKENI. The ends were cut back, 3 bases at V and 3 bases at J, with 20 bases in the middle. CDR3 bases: TGTGCCAGCTCACCCGGACGGACTCGACATAATGACTATGGCTACACCTTC. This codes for CASSPGRTRHNDYGYTF.

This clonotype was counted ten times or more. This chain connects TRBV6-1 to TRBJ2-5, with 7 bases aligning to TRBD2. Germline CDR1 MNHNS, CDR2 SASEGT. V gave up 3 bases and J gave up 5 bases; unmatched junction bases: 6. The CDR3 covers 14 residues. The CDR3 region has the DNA TGTGCCAGCAGTGACATTGCACTAGCGGAGACCCAGTACTTC. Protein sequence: CASSDIALAETQYF.